This T cell receptor (beta chain) was captured by sequencing in a study of T-cell reconstitution after alpha-beta-depleted transplantation in children. This CDR3 has 11 residues. With 3 bases removed from V and 8 bases from J, the gap between germline ends came to 10 bases. Germline V CDR1 and CDR2: DFQATT, SNEGSKA (reference sequence). General study findings and limits: By about two months after transplant, alpha-beta T cells reportedly arose from several hundred graft clones that had expanded.

This clonotype was counted between two and nine times. Its antigen remains unidentified. Unique molecular identifiers were built into the TCRbeta library. MiXCR, applied by TCRdb to the PCR reads, yields one record per CDR3 protein. The sample includes around 420,000 distinct CDR3 sequences, around 16% seen only once; the top ten take around 30%. The clonotype comes from a boy in the first two years of life who had a stem cell transplant for Wiskott-Aldrich syndrome, so the T cells may come from the graft donor. The sequenced sample was PBMCs, mostly from graft donor cells, obtained 360 days after TCRalphabeta/CD19-depleted stem cell transplant. The chain couples TRBV20-1 to TRBJ1-1, with D hard to call. This chain's CDR3 is CSARKQREAFF. CDR3 DNA: TGCAGTGCTAGGAAACAGCGGGAAGCTTTCTTT.